The 10 T cell receptor beta chains presented below share a single source sample, sequenced in a study of T-cell memory formation after mild COVID-19. Each CDR3 protein is one row after TCRdb ran MiXCR on the 5' RACE reads. The sample records about 400,000 distinct CDR3 sequences, about a quarter being singletons. Sequencing was done on a sample of PBMCs or a T cell subset sorted from them (not recorded which). Receptors originate from an adult woman who had mild COVID-19 (a few samples of this study predate the infection). Cell type and time point are not known.

The sample holds a few counts of this clonotype. The chain joins TRBV4-2 to TRBJ2-3; tentatively, D is TRBD1 (6 bases). Germline-derived CDR1 and CDR2 are LGHNA and YNFKEQ. The CDR3 totals 15 residues. Trimming removed 1 base at V and 5 bases at J, with 13 bases between. The CDR3 DNA is TGTGCCAGCAGCCAAGGGCCAGGGGATAGAGATACGCAGTATTTT. Translation: CASSQGPGDRDTQYF.

This clonotype was picked up many times. The V call is TRBV5-1, the J call TRBJ2-7; the D gene is possibly TRBD1 (5 bases). The CDR3 loop spans 15 amino acids. From germline, CDR1 is SGHRS and CDR2 YFSETQ. V was clipped by 4 bases and J by 0 bases, with 14 bases between them. The CDR3 bases are TGCGCCAGCAGCCCTACGGCAGGGAACTCCTACGAGCAGTACTTC. Its translation: CASSPTAGNSYEQYF.

The chain carries TRBV2 and TRBJ1-5, with D possibly being TRBD1 (5 bases). Germline V gene lookup returns CDR1 SNHLY and CDR2 FYNNEI. This CDR3 is built from 17 residues. Trimming shortened V by 5 bases and J by 6 bases, and 23 bases separated the two germline ends. The DNA of the CDR3 is TGTGCCAGCAGTCCAGGGCCCGGCAGAGACCTCGGTCAGCCCCAGCATTTT. Encoded protein: CASSPGPGRDLGQPQHF.

CDR3 in amino acids: CASSQGLTSTDTQYF. The CDR3 region has the DNA TGTGCCAGCAGCCAAGGACTAACGAGCACAGATACGCAGTATTTT. The chain combines TRBV7-2 with TRBJ2-3; a weak D match, TRBD2 (6 bases). Germline CDR1 reads SGHTA; CDR2 reads FQGNSA. V lost 5 bases and J lost 0, with 12 bases in between. This CDR3 comprises 15 residues.

This clonotype was seen ten or more times. The rearrangement links TRBV20-1 to TRBJ2-2, with 12 bases matching TRBD2. Germline V gene sequence: CDR1 DFQATT, CDR2 SNEGSKA (reference sequence). V dropped 5 bases and J dropped 7; count of bases not matched to a gene: 2. CDR3 length equals 13 residues. The CDR3 region is CSAGGLAGGELFF. The CDR3 region has the DNA TGCAGTGCTGGGGGACTAGCGGGCGGGGAGCTGTTTTTT.

This clonotype was counted a few times. The CDR3 DNA is TGTGCCAGCAGCTTAGTGACTGGAGCCACTGAAGCTTTCTTT. It specifies CASSLVTGATEAFF. The chain couples TRBV7-2 to TRBJ1-1; no clear D. The CDR3 runs 14 residues. V lost 1 base to trimming and J lost 4 bases, with 10 bases between them. From germline, CDR1 is SGHTA and CDR2 FQGNSA.

The CDR3, as DNA: TGTGCCAGCATTCACAATAAGAACACTGAAGCTTTCTTT. Amino acids: CASIHNKNTEAFF. V usage is TRBV28 and J usage is TRBJ1-1; D ambiguous. Trimming removed 7 bases from V and 1 base from J, with 10 bases in between. CDR3 length: 13 residues. Germline-derived CDR1 and CDR2 are MDHEN and SYDVKM. Together with reference TRBV28 and TRBJ1-1, the CDR3 gives the full variable domain: DVKVTQSSRYLVKRTGEKVFLECVQDMDHENMFWYRQDPGLGLRLIYFSYDVKMKEKGDIPEGYSVSREKKERFSLILESASTNQTSMYLCASIHNKNTEAFFGQGTRLTVV.

The V gene is TRBV7-2, the J gene TRBJ1-1; D is uncertain. The germline V gene encodes CDR1 SGHTA and CDR2 FQGNSA. This CDR3 is built from 15 residues. The ends were cut back, 5 bases at V and 1 base at J, with 14 bases in the middle. The DNA for the CDR3 is TGTGCCAGCAGCCCCCTGTTAGGATCGAACACTGAAGCTTTCTTT. This encodes CASSPLLGSNTEAFF.

This clonotype came up a few times. J is TRBJ1-1 and V is TRBV12-3 or TRBV12-4; no reliable D call. This CDR3 region has 14 residues. The V end was cut by 3 bases, the J end by 1 base, with 9 bases between. Written as DNA, the CDR3 is TGTGCCAGCAGTTTTGTCGACGGGAACACTGAAGCTTTCTTT. Translated: CASSFVDGNTEAFF.

This clonotype was picked up a small number of times. The rearrangement uses TRBV29-1 and TRBJ2-3, with 15 bases lining up with TRBD2. V was clipped by 4 bases and J by 5 bases; unmatched bases: 7. The germline CDR1 and CDR2 sequences are SQVTM and ANQGSEA. This CDR3 has 16 amino acids. In DNA form, the CDR3 reads TGCAGCGTTGTGGGCGGACTAGCGGGAGGGCAAGATACGCAGTATTTT. Protein sequence: CSVVGGLAGGQDTQYF.